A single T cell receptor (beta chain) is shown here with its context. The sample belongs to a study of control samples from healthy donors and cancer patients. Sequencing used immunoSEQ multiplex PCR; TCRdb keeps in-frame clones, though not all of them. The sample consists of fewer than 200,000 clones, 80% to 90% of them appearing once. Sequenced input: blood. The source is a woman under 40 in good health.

The DNA for the CDR3 is TGTGCCAGCTCCCCTATTCCGGCGGATACGCAGTATTTT. It yields the protein CASSPIPADTQYF. J is TRBJ2-3 and V is TRBV18, with D unresolved. Germline loops: CDR1 KGHSH, CDR2 LQKENI. V lost 6 bases to trimming and J lost 6 bases, with 13 bases between them. The CDR3 has 13 amino acids.